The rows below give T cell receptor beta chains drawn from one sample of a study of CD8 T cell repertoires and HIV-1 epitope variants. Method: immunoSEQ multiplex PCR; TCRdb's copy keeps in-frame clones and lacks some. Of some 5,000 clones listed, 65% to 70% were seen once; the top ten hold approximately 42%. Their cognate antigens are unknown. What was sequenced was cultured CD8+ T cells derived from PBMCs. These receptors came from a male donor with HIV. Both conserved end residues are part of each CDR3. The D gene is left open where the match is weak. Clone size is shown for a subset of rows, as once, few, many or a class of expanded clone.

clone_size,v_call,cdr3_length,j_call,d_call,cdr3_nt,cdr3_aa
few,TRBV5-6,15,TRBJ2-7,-,TGTGCCAGCAGCTTGGTACCAGGGACAAACTACGAGCAGTACTTC,CASSLVPGTNYEQYF
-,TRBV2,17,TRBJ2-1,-,TGTGCCAGCAGTCCGCTTAGCGGAGGGGGGGCGTTCAATGAGCAGTTCTTC,CASSPLSGGGAFNEQFF
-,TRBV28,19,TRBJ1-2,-,TGTGCCAGCAGTTTATTCGCCCTTAGCCCACAGTCTCCTAACTATGGCTACACCTTC,CASSLFALSPQSPNYGYTF
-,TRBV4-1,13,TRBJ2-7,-,TGCGCCAGCAGCCCGACTTCTTCCAGCGAGCAGTACTTC,CASSPTSSSEQYF
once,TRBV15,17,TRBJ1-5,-,TGTGCCACCAGCAGAGATTGGGGCCAGCCCTCCGACCAGCCCCAGCATTTT,CATSRDWGQPSDQPQHF
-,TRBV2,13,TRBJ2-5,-,TGTGCCACCAACGAGGACAGAAAAGAGACCCAGTACTTC,CATNEDRKETQYF
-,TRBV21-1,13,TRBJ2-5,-,TGTGCCAGCAGCCTACCTAGGGGAGAGACCCAGTACTTC,CASSLPRGETQYF
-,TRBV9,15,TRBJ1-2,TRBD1,TGTGCCAGCAGCGTAGCCGCGGACAGGGGCTATGGCTACACCTTC,CASSVAADRGYGYTF
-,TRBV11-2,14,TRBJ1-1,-,TGTGCCAGCAGCTTAGAAACAGGGATAAATGAAGCTTTCTTT,CASSLETGINEAFF
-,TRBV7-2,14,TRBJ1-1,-,TGTGCCAGCAGCTTAGTTGGTGTGCGGGCTGAAGCTTTCTTT,CASSLVGVRAEAFF
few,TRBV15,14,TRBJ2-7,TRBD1,TGTGCCACCAGCACCCGGACAGGTCCCCTGAAGCAGTACTTC,CATSTRTGPLKQYF
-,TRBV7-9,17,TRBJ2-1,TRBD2,TGTGCCAGCAGCGTAGGGACTAGCGGGAGGGCGGGGAATGAGCAGTTCTTC,CASSVGTSGRAGNEQFF
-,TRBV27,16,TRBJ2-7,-,TGTGCCAGCAGTTTATCGTCGCGCGGGAATTCCTACGAGCAGTACTTC,CASSLSSRGNSYEQYF
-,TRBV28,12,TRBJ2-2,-,TGTGCCAGCAGTTTAGAGACCGGGGAGCTGTTTTTT,CASSLETGELFF
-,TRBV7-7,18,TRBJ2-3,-,TGTGCTAGCAGCCCATGGGATGGGGGGAGTTGGGGCACAGATACGCAGTATTTT,CASSPWDGGSWGTDTQYF
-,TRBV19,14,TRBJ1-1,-,TGTGCCAGTTCCGACGGAGCCTGGGGCACTGAAGCTTTCTTT,CASSDGAWGTEAFF
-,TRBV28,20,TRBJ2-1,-,TGTGCCAGCAGTTTTATCCGTAGGTGGTACAGAGGACGGCCCAACAATGAGCAGTTCTTC,CASSFIRRWYRGRPNNEQFF
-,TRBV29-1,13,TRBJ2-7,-,TGCAGCGTTGAATTTGGGACACCCTACGAGCAGTACTTC,CSVEFGTPYEQYF
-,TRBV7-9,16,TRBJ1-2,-,TGTGCCAGCAGCTCCCCCAGCCACCCGAACGACTATGGCTACACCTTC,CASSSPSHPNDYGYTF
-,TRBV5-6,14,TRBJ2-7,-,TGTGCCAGCAGCTTGGGAGGGGACTTCTACGAGCAGTACTTC,CASSLGGDFYEQYF
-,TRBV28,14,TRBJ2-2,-,TGTGCCAGCAGTTTATACGGGAAGGCCGGGGAGCTGTTTTTT,CASSLYGKAGELFF
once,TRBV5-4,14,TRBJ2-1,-,TGTGCCAGCAGCTTCCGGGGCCCGAGCAATGAGCAGTTCTTC,CASSFRGPSNEQFF
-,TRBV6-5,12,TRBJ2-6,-,TGTGCCAGCAGCCCCTCGGGCAACGTCCTGACTTTC,CASSPSGNVLTF
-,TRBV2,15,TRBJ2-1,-,TGTGCCAGCAGTGAAGCGCGAGAGGGGGAAAATGAGCAGTTCTTC,CASSEAREGENEQFF
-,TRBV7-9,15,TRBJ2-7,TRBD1,TGTGCCAGCAGCTTAGTCCCGGACAGGGGCTACGAGCAGTACTTC,CASSLVPDRGYEQYF
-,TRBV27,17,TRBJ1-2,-,TGTGCCAGCACTCGACATTTAGAGGGAGCGGCGAACTATGGCTACACCTTC,CASTRHLEGAANYGYTF
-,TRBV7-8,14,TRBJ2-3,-,TGTGCCAGCAGCTTATTGGTTGTAGCAGATACGCAGTATTTT,CASSLLVVADTQYF
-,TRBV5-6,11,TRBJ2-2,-,TGTGCCAGCAGCTTGGGCCGGGAGCTGTTTTTT,CASSLGRELFF
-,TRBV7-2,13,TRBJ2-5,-,TGTGCCAGCACCTCTTTTTACCAAGAGACCCAGTACTTC,CASTSFYQETQYF
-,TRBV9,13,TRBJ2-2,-,TGTGCCAGCAGCGTAGGAATTACCGGGGAGCTGTTTTTT,CASSVGITGELFF
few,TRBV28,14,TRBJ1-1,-,TGTGCCAGCGGTGGGGAGTGGGCAGGAACTGAAGCTTTCTTT,CASGGEWAGTEAFF
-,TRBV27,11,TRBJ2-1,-,TGTGCAATCTTCATGGGGAATGAGCAGTTCTTC,CAIFMGNEQFF
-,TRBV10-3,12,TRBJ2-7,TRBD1,TGTGCCATCAGCGGGACAGGGGGCGAGCAGTACTTC,CAISGTGGEQYF
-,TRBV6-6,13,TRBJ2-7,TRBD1,TGTGCCAGCAGTTACCAGGGGGTGAACGAGCAGTACTTC,CASSYQGVNEQYF
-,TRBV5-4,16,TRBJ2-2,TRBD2,TGTGCCAGCCGCCCGGGTGGGACTAGCGGGACCGGGGAGCTGTTTTTT,CASRPGGTSGTGELFF
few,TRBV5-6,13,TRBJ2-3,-,TGTGCCAGCAGCTTGACAGGCACAGATACGCAGTATTTT,CASSLTGTDTQYF
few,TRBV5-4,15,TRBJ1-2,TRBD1,TGTGCCAGCAGCTCGGAACAGGGGGACCCTAGAGGCTACACCTTC,CASSSEQGDPRGYTF
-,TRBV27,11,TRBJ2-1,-,TGTGCCAGCAGCCACTACAATGAGCAGTTCTTC,CASSHYNEQFF
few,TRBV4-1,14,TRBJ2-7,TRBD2,TGCGCCAGCAGCCAACTAGCGGGAGACCACGAGCAGTACTTC,CASSQLAGDHEQYF
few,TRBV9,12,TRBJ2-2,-,TGTGCCAGCGGCCAAGACACCGGGGAGCTGTTTTTT,CASGQDTGELFF
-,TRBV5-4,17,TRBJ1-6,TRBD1,TGTGCCAGCAGCGCCGGGACAGGGGTTTCCTATAATTCACCCCTCCACTTT,CASSAGTGVSYNSPLHF
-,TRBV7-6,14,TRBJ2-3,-,TGTGCCAGCAGCTCCTTCGGGGCCACAGATACGCAGTATTTT,CASSSFGATDTQYF
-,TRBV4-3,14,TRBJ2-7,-,TGCGCCAGCAGCCATTGGAACGGGGACCTCGAGCAGTACTTC,CASSHWNGDLEQYF
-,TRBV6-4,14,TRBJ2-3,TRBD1,TGTGCCAGCAGTGAAGAGGGGGCGGCAGATACGCAGTATTTT,CASSEEGAADTQYF
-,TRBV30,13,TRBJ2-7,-,TGTGCCTGGAGGCCCGCCCATTCCTACGAGCAGTACTTC,CAWRPAHSYEQYF
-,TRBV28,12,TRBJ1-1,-,TGTGCCAGCAGTTTAGGGAACACTGAAGCTTTCTTT,CASSLGNTEAFF
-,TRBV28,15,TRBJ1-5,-,TGTGCCAGCAGTTTTGATGGACGGTACAATCAGCCCCAGCATTTT,CASSFDGRYNQPQHF
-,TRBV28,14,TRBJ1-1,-,TGTGCCAGCAGTTCCTCGTGGGCAGGGACTGAAGCTTTCTTT,CASSSSWAGTEAFF
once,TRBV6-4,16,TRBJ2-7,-,TGTGCCAGCAGTGACCTGACAGCCCCTTTCTCCTACGAGCAGTACTTC,CASSDLTAPFSYEQYF
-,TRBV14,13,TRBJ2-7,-,TGTGCCAGCAGCCATTACCAGGGCTACGAGCAGTACTTC,CASSHYQGYEQYF
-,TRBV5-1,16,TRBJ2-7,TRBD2,TGCGCCAGCGATCCCGGGACTAGCGGGGTCCCCAACGAGCAGTACTTC,CASDPGTSGVPNEQYF
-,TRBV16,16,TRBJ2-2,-,TGTGCCAGCAGCCAATCAAAGTCCCGGGCCGCCGGGGAGCTGTTTTTT,CASSQSKSRAAGELFF